What follows are 15 T cell receptor beta chains derived from one specimen sequenced in a study of cytotoxic CD8 clonotypes in ibrutinib-treated CLL. The data were produced by immunoSEQ multiplex PCR, yet TCRdb's version contains in-frame clones alone and is incomplete. The top ten hold around 37% of the sample, which has 75,000 to 80,000 clones, approximately 82% seen once. The starting material was PBMCs, obtained after 24 months of ibrutinib treatment. Receptors originate from a human donor with chronic lymphocytic leukemia.

The rearrangement uses TRBV10-2 and TRBJ2-7, with no clear D. The CDR3 has 11 residues. The germline V gene encodes CDR1 WSHSY and CDR2 SAAADI. Trimming pared 6 bases from V and 5 bases from J, leaving 8 bases between. Here the CDR3 reads CASSPSNEQYF. The CDR3 DNA reads as TGCGCCAGCAGCCCATCGAACGAGCAGTACTTC.

The V call is TRBV11-3, the J call TRBJ2-1, with D possibly matching TRBD2 (7 bases). The CDR3 runs to 15 residues. Trimming took off 3 bases at V and 5 bases at J, with 14 bases between the two ends. Germline V CDR1 and CDR2: SGHNT, YENEEA. The CDR3: CASSFSTGRDNEQFF. The CDR3 nucleotides read TGTGCCAGCAGCTTCTCTACAGGGAGGGACAATGAGCAGTTCTTC.

This sequence joins TRBV5-5 and TRBJ2-5; 12 positions match TRBD1. The germline gives CDR1 SGHKS, CDR2 YYEKEE (reference sequence). The CDR3 runs 17 residues. Trimming took 0 bases from V and 7 from J; bases not matched to a gene: 10. The CDR3 DNA follows: TGTGCCAGCAGCTTGGCCCCGGGACAGGGGGCGGTCGGGACCCAGTACTTC. Its protein product is CASSLAPGQGAVGTQYF.

The chain employs TRBV27 and TRBJ2-1; 8 bases are a match to TRBD2. The CDR3 covers 18 residues. The V and J ends lost 5 bases and 1 base, in that order; junction bases with no gene match: 13. Germline CDR1 reads MNHEY; CDR2 reads SMNVEV (reference sequence). The CDR3 region is CASSPDPGLGGSYNEQFF. The CDR3 DNA reads TGTGCCAGCAGTCCCGACCCGGGACTAGGGGGGTCCTACAATGAGCAGTTCTTC.

This clone appeared a few times. The junction differs from germline at one of its ends, possibly a read error. This chain links TRBV5-4 with TRBJ1-2, with a weak D call TRBD1 (5 bases). Germline CDR1 SGHNT, CDR2 YYREEE (reference sequence). The CDR3 is made up of 12 amino acids. CDR3 nucleotides: TGTGCCAGCAGCTTGGGGGGGAGACAGCCGGACTTC. Its translation is CASSLGGRQPDF.

The chain combines TRBV10-3 with TRBJ2-7; 7 positions match TRBD1. The V and J ends lost 6 bases and 3 bases, in that order; junction bases with no gene match: 5. This CDR3 has 13 residues. Germline CDR1 and CDR2: ENHRY and SYGVKD. CDR3 sequence (DNA): TGTGCCATCAGCCGGGACAGAAACTACGAGCAGTACTTC. Amino acids: CAISRDRNYEQYF.

This chain connects TRBV30 to TRBJ1-5; maybe TRBD1 (5 bases). There are 15 residues in the CDR3. Germline V gene lookup returns CDR1 GTSNPN and CDR2 SVGIG (reference sequence). Between the trimmed V and J ends, which lost 1 base and 0 bases, there was a span of 10 bases. As DNA, the CDR3 is TGTGCCTGGAGTGGGGACGGGGATAGCAATCAGCCCCAGCATTTT. Translated, it gives CAWSGDGDSNQPQHF. Full variable domain (remainder filled in from reference TRBV30 and TRBJ1-5): SQTIHQWPATLVQPVGSPLSLECTVEGTSNPNLYWYRQAAGRGLQLLFYSVGIGQISSEVPQNLSASRPQDRQFILSSKKLLLSDSGFYLCAWSGDGDSNQPQHFGDGTRLSIL.

This chain joins TRBV6-1 and TRBJ2-5; D ambiguous. CDR3 size: 13 residues. V was pared by 6 bases and J by 1 base, with 9 bases between. Germline V lookup: CDR1 MNHNS, CDR2 SASEGT. The CDR3: CASRVEFQETQYF. CDR3 nucleotide sequence: TGTGCCAGCAGAGTCGAGTTCCAAGAGACCCAGTACTTC.

The chain is built from TRBV6-6 and TRBJ1-1; a weak D match, TRBD1 (6 bases). Trimming took 5 bases from V and 8 from J, leaving 18 bases between them. This CDR3 is 14 amino acids long. The germline CDR1 and CDR2 sequences are MNHNY and SVGAGI (reference sequence). In nucleotides, the CDR3 is TGTGCCAGCAGTACCCTCCCCACAGGGCCCGAAGCTTTCTTT. This encodes CASSTLPTGPEAFF.

This chain connects TRBV30 to TRBJ1-1; D is perhaps TRBD1 (6 bases). This CDR3 contains 15 residues. The germline V gene has CDR1 GTSNPN and CDR2 SVGIG (reference sequence). V lost 3 bases to trimming and J lost 5 bases, with 19 bases between them. In DNA form, the CDR3 reads TGTGCCTGGAGACCACCGACAGGTTTGGGGACTGAAGCTTTCTTT. It encodes CAWRPPTGLGTEAFF. Variable domain in full (rest from reference TRBV30 and TRBJ1-1): SQTIHQWPATLVQPVGSPLSLECTVEGTSNPNLYWYRQAAGRGLQLLFYSVGIGQISSEVPQNLSASRPQDRQFILSSKKLLLSDSGFYLCAWRPPTGLGTEAFFGQGTRLTVV.

This clone was seen only a few times. The genes are TRBV2 and TRBJ1-3, with a possible D match to TRBD1 (5 bases). With 6 bases removed from V and 5 bases from J, the gap between germline ends came to 8 bases. This CDR3 is 12 amino acids long. The germline V gene has CDR1 SNHLY and CDR2 FYNNEI. CDR3 sequence (DNA): TGTGCCAGCAGGGGACGTAGAAACACCATATATTTT. Amino acid sequence: CASRGRRNTIYF.

For this clone: A read error may account for a junction end that differs from germline. The chain links TRBV7-2 to TRBJ2-1, with 7 bases aligning to TRBD1. Germline V lookup: CDR1 SGHTA, CDR2 FQGNSA. This CDR3 comprises 13 residues. The CDR3: CVSSLVGTVGQFF. In nucleotides, the CDR3 is TGTGTCAGCAGCTTAGTCGGGACAGTAGGGCAGTTCTTC. Filled out from reference TRBV7-2 and TRBJ2-1, the complete variable domain reads GAGVSQSPSNKVTEKGKDVELRCDPISGHTALYWYRQSLGQGLEFLIYFQGNSAPDKSGLPSDRFSAERTGGSVSTLTIQRTQQEDSAVYLCVSSLVGTVGQFFGPGTRLTVL.

This clone was seen a few times. The chain joins TRBV20-1 to TRBJ2-3; D is unclear. Looked up from germline, CDR1 is DFQATT and CDR2 is SNEGSKA (reference sequence). Trimming cost V 6 bases and J 4 bases, with 8 bases left between them. The CDR3 extends over 11 amino acids. CDR3 nucleotide sequence: TGCAGTGCAAGCATATCAGATACGCAGTATTTT. The encoded protein is CSASISDTQYF.

V and J are TRBV5-1 and TRBJ1-3; D remains ambiguous. Germline CDR1 reads SGHRS; CDR2 reads YFSETQ. V was cut by 1 base and J by 9 bases, with 14 bases left in between. The CDR3 sequence is 14 residues long. The CDR3 region has the DNA TGCGCCAGCAGCTTGAGTGGTCCGGGAGGCACCATATATTTT. It encodes CASSLSGPGGTIYF.

This clone was found once. The rearrangement uses TRBV27 and TRBJ2-1, with D possibly matching TRBD1 (6 bases). The germline CDR1 and CDR2 sequences are MNHEY and SMNVEV (reference sequence). V lost 7 bases to trimming and J lost 9 bases, with 19 bases between them. This CDR3 has 14 amino acids. The CDR3: CASNGGLLGGEQFF. In DNA, the CDR3 is TGTGCCAGCAACGGTGGCTTACTAGGGGGTGAGCAGTTCTTC.